What follows are 21 T cell receptor beta chains derived from one specimen sequenced in a study of immune evolution from preneoplasia to lung adenocarcinoma (dated by TCRdb to the early 2020s). Library creation used the immunoSEQ multiplex PCR assay. The source is immuneACCESS, and TCRdb retained only in-frame sequences with V and J called. Part of the clones is not carried over; for the studies checked, unresolved V genes explain less than half of this, and the remainder is unexplained. This sample comprises several thousand clones, around 91% of them detected only once. The ten biggest clones cover 2.3% of the sample. Sequenced: FFPE invasive lung adenocarcinoma tissue. The label giving this sample's cell subset or site can be read as: frankly invasive lung adenocarcinoma (ADC). The source of these receptors is a person between 65 and 79 years old with invasive lung adenocarcinoma.

The J gene is TRBJ2-3, the V gene TRBV30, with 9 bases aligning to TRBD1. The length of the CDR3 is 15 residues. V was pared by 3 bases and J by 4 bases, with 8 bases of the junction left unmatched. Germline V gene sequence: CDR1 GTSNPN, CDR2 SVGIG (reference sequence). The CDR3 DNA reads TGTGCCTGGAGGGCCGGGACAGGGAGGTCAGATACGCAGTATTTT. Its translation is CAWRAGTGRSDTQYF.

This chain connects TRBV28 to TRBJ2-5; 10 bases match TRBD2. Germline lookup yields CDR1 MDHEN and CDR2 SYDVKM. The ends lost 0 bases at V and 2 bases at J; junction bases unmatched: 9. The CDR3 length is 18 residues. The CDR3 nucleotides read TGTGCCAGCAGTTTATGGGCTAGCGGGAGAGGTTTTCAAGAGACCCAGTACTTC. Translation gives CASSLWASGRGFQETQYF.

The genes are TRBV6-5 and TRBJ1-2, with TRBD1 as a possible D gene (5 bases). The ends were cut back, 4 bases at V and 7 bases at J, with 16 bases in the middle. Germline V gene sequence: CDR1 MNHEY, CDR2 SVGAGI. The CDR3 is 14 amino acids. The CDR3 nucleotides read TGTGCCAGCAGTTCGTGGGGGACTACCCTTGGCTACACCTTC. As protein: CASSSWGTTLGYTF.

The chain links TRBV6-6 to TRBJ2-7, with TRBD1 identical over 7 bases. CDR3 length: 14 amino acids. CDR1 and CDR2 (germline): MNHNY, SVGAGI (reference sequence). V dropped 2 bases and J dropped 2; count of bases not matched to a gene: 3. The CDR3 DNA is TGTGCCAGCAGTTACGTGGGACAGACCTACGAGCAGTACTTC. It codes for CASSYVGQTYEQYF.

The chain has TRBV6-5 and TRBJ1-1; D gene unclear. This CDR3 has 15 amino acids. Per the germline V gene, CDR1 is MNHEY and CDR2 is SVGAGI. Trimming took off 0 bases at V and 4 bases at J, with 12 bases between the two ends. The CDR3 nucleotides are TGTGCCAGCAGTTACTCCCCGACTGCGGGCACTGAAGCTTTCTTT. It is translated as CASSYSPTAGTEAFF.

The V call is TRBV6-5, the J call TRBJ1-1; TRBD1 aligns across 10 bases. CDR3 length: 15 amino acids. Looked up from germline, CDR1 is MNHEY and CDR2 is SVGAGI. J was trimmed by 5 bases and V by 0 bases; bases with no gene match: 3. The CDR3 coding sequence is TGTGCCAGCAGTTACTCGGGGACAGGGGCGACTGAAGCTTTCTTT. Protein sequence: CASSYSGTGATEAFF.

This chain joins TRBV6-5 and TRBJ2-1; the match to TRBD1 covers 9 bases. The CDR3 sequence is 15 residues long. CDR1 and CDR2 from the germline V gene are MNHEY and SVGAGI. Unmatched junction bases numbered 13, after V lost 9 bases and J lost 7 bases. CDR3 in DNA: TGTGCCAGAATTTCCCGGGACAGGGACACGAATGAGCAGTTCTTC. Its protein is CARISRDRDTNEQFF.

CDR3 residues: CASSFGRDQPQHF. CDR3 nucleotide sequence: TGTGCCAGCAGCTTCGGCAGGGACCAGCCCCAGCATTTT. The V and J genes are TRBV7-9 and TRBJ1-5; possibly TRBD1 for D (5 bases). This CDR3 has 13 amino acids. Trimming left V 3 bases short and J 7 bases short, with 10 bases between. Looked up from germline, CDR1 is SEHNR and CDR2 is FQNEAQ (reference sequence).

The rearrangement links TRBV28 to TRBJ2-3, with D possibly being TRBD1 or TRBD2 (5 bases each). Per germline, CDR1 MDHEN and CDR2 SYDVKM. The CDR3 has 14 amino acids. Trimming removed 5 bases from V and 6 bases from J, with 15 bases in between. CDR3 protein: CASSLTRGGDTQYF. DNA of the CDR3: TGTGCCAGCAGTCTTACTAGGGGCGGGGATACGCAGTATTTT.

This sequence joins TRBV28 and TRBJ1-1; D remains unclear. The CDR3 runs to 13 residues. Germline V gene sequence: CDR1 MDHEN, CDR2 SYDVKM. The V and J ends lost 8 bases and 3 bases respectively, with 13 bases between them. CDR3 coding DNA: TGTGCCAGCGCGCCCCCACATGACACTGAAGCTTTCTTT. It encodes CASAPPHDTEAFF.

The J gene is TRBJ1-2, the V gene TRBV2; TRBD1 agrees at 8 bases. The CDR3 extends over 14 amino acids. Germline CDR1 is SNHLY and CDR2 is FYNNEI. V trimming: 7 bases; J trimming: 0 bases; junction bases outside the gene matches: 4. The CDR3 here is CASTGQGTNYGYTF. As DNA, the CDR3 is TGTGCCAGCACTGGACAGGGAACTAACTATGGCTACACCTTC.

The V and J genes are TRBV29-1 and TRBJ1-2; the D gene is possibly TRBD1 (6 bases). This CDR3 comprises 18 residues. V lost 1 base to trimming and J lost 7 bases, with 28 bases between them. Looked up from germline, CDR1 is SQVTM and CDR2 is ANQGSEA. DNA of the CDR3: TGCAGCGTTGAAGCTATAGGACAGACTAAATCGGGGGGTACTGGCTACACCTTC. Encoded protein: CSVEAIGQTKSGGTGYTF.

The rearrangement joins TRBV6-4 to TRBJ1-2; D uncertain. There are 12 residues in the CDR3. Trimming took 10 bases from V and 1 from J, leaving 10 bases between them. Germline V gene lookup returns CDR1 MRHNA and CDR2 SNTAGT. In DNA, the CDR3 is TGTGCCACCCCCGGTTTTAACTATGGCTACACCTTC. Its protein is CATPGFNYGYTF.

CDR3 in amino acids: CASSPLISGQETQYF. The CDR3 coding sequence is TGTGCCAGCAGCCCCTTGATTAGCGGGCAAGAGACCCAGTACTTC. V and J are TRBV4-2 and TRBJ2-5, with 7 bases matching TRBD2. CDR3 length: 15 amino acids. Unmatched junction bases numbered 7, after V lost 4 bases and J lost 2 bases. Germline V gene lookup returns CDR1 LGHNA and CDR2 YNFKEQ.

J is TRBJ2-1 and V is TRBV28; 11 nucleotides line up with TRBD2. The CDR3 contains 16 residues. Looked up from germline, CDR1 is MDHEN and CDR2 is SYDVKM. V was clipped by 3 bases and J by 7 bases; unmatched bases: 8. The CDR3 sequence is CASSFETSGKRNEQFF. CDR3 coding DNA: TGTGCCAGCAGTTTCGAGACTAGCGGGAAACGGAATGAGCAGTTCTTC. The variable domain in full, completed from reference TRBV28 and TRBJ2-1, reads DVKVTQSSRYLVKRTGEKVFLECVQDMDHENMFWYRQDPGLGLRLIYFSYDVKMKEKGDIPEGYSVSREKKERFSLILESASTNQTSMYLCASSFETSGKRNEQFFGPGTRLTVL.

V usage is TRBV7-9 and J usage is TRBJ1-2, with D possibly being TRBD1 (5 bases). V lost 4 bases, J lost 8 bases, and 17 bases lay in between. The CDR3 length is 14 residues. CDR1 and CDR2 (germline): SEHNR, FQNEAQ (reference sequence). CDR3 DNA sequence: TGTGCCAGCAGCTCACCACTCCAGGGAAACGGCTACACCTTC. Translation gives CASSSPLQGNGYTF.

The gene calls are TRBV30 and TRBJ2-3; perhaps TRBD1 as D (6 bases). The CDR3 contains 12 residues. Trimming pared 3 bases from V and 6 bases from J, leaving 10 bases between. Per germline, CDR1 GTSNPN and CDR2 SVGIG (reference sequence). The CDR3 DNA sequence: TGTGCCTGGAGGGGGGCCTCGGATACGCAGTATTTT. Its protein is CAWRGASDTQYF. The full variable domain, rest sourced from reference TRBV30 and TRBJ2-3, is SQTIHQWPATLVQPVGSPLSLECTVEGTSNPNLYWYRQAAGRGLQLLFYSVGIGQISSEVPQNLSASRPQDRQFILSSKKLLLSDSGFYLCAWRGASDTQYFGPGTRLTVL.

The chain links TRBV6-1 to TRBJ1-5; D ambiguous. Germline lookup yields CDR1 MNHNS and CDR2 SASEGT. The CDR3 is 14 residues long. Trimming shortened V by 3 bases and J by 1 base, and 7 bases separated the two germline ends. Written as DNA, the CDR3 is TGTGCCAGCAGTGATTTCCGAAGCAATCAGCCCCAGCATTTT. This codes for CASSDFRSNQPQHF.

The V gene is TRBV18, the J gene TRBJ2-3, with D unclear. V was pared by 5 bases and J by 5 bases, with 5 bases between. Germline V CDR1 and CDR2: KGHSH, LQKENI. This CDR3 is built from 11 residues. The CDR3 spells CASSEVDTQYF. The CDR3, as DNA: TGTGCCAGCTCAGAGGTAGATACGCAGTATTTT. The variable domain in full, completed from reference TRBV18 and TRBJ2-3, reads NAGVMQNPRHLVRRRGQEARLRCSPMKGHSHVYWYRQLPEEGLKFMVYLQKENIIDESGMPKERFSAEFPKEGPSILRIQQVVRGDSAAYFCASSEVDTQYFGPGTRLTVL.

The chain employs TRBV6-1 and TRBJ1-2; D is ambiguous. The CDR3 length is 14 residues. V lost 4 bases to trimming and J lost 4 bases, with 13 bases between them. The germline V gene has CDR1 MNHNS and CDR2 SASEGT. CDR3 sequence: CASSVRGAGYGYTF. Written as DNA, the CDR3 is TGTGCCAGCAGTGTTCGAGGAGCCGGCTATGGCTACACCTTC.

The chain combines TRBV7-2 with TRBJ2-3; TRBD2 agrees at 16 bases. With V trimmed by 0 bases and J by 6 bases, 15 bases remained unmatched. The CDR3 is 21 residues long. Germline V gene lookup returns CDR1 SGHTA and CDR2 FQGNSA. The CDR3 region has the DNA TGTGCCAGCAGCTTAGCCCCAGGGGCTGGGACTAGCGGGAGGGCCAGGGATACGCAGTATTTT. Its translation: CASSLAPGAGTSGRARDTQYF. Variable domain in full (rest from reference TRBV7-2 and TRBJ2-3): GAGVSQSPSNKVTEKGKDVELRCDPISGHTALYWYRQSLGQGLEFLIYFQGNSAPDKSGLPSDRFSAERTGGSVSTLTIQRTQQEDSAVYLCASSLAPGAGTSGRARDTQYFGPGTRLTVL.